What follows describes a single TCR beta chain. What it binds is not known. This CDR3 comprises 15 residues. The germline CDR1 and CDR2 sequences are ENHRY and SYGVKD. V gave up 6 bases and J gave up 1 base; unmatched junction bases: 7. Sequencing used immunoSEQ multiplex PCR; TCRdb keeps in-frame clones, though not all of them. The table has around 38,000 clones, 86% seen once. The sample is drawn from a study of PD-L1 blockade in urothelial cancer. Study at large: T cell content in blood samples showed a median of approximately 150,000.

The time point here: peripheral blood 6 weeks after treatment start. Patients suffered from locally advanced or metastatic urothelial carcinoma. Findings of the study overall: Below-median pretreatment blood TCR clonality was associated with improved progression-free and overall survival.

The V call is TRBV10-3, the J call TRBJ1-1, with 8 bases aligning to TRBD1. The receptor comes from a man in his 60s with urothelial cancer. The source was PBMCs, collected around atezolizumab (anti-PD-L1) treatment. The DNA of the CDR3 is TGTGCCATCAGCAAAGACAGGGGCAGGAACACTGAAGCTTTCTTT. Protein product: CAISKDRGRNTEAFF.